Each of the 23 T cell receptor beta chains below was sequenced from the same sample in a study of CD8+ T cells in alopecia areata. Treatment: oral pan-JAK inhibitor, 5-10 mg twice daily. Sequencing used cDNA as its template, made by extracting RNA and reverse transcribing it. Assay used: immunoSEQ multiplex PCR; TCRdb lists only in-frame clones, some missing. The sample has around 190,000 clones, roughly three fifths seen once. The source material was CD4+ T cells sorted from blood, sampled at week 4, from a patient treated with tofacitinib. The receptors here all came from a human donor with alopecia areata.

This clone was seen a single time. The chain combines TRBV29-1 with TRBJ2-3; TRBD1 matches 11 bases. The CDR3 consists of 14 residues. V lost 7 bases, J lost 6 bases, and 9 bases stayed unmatched. Germline lookup yields CDR1 SQVTM and CDR2 ANQGSEA. The CDR3 DNA reads as TGCAGCGCTGGGGCCGGGACAGGGGGTGATACGCAGTATTTT. Its protein product is CSAGAGTGGDTQYF.

This chain joins TRBV29-1 and TRBJ2-5; perhaps TRBD1 as D (6 bases). Trimming cost V 2 bases and J 2 bases, with 6 bases left between them. This CDR3 contains 12 residues. The germline V gene has CDR1 SQVTM and CDR2 ANQGSEA. CDR3 nucleotides: TGCAGCGTTGAACAGGGGCAAGAGACCCAGTACTTC. It codes for CSVEQGQETQYF. Using reference TRBV29-1 and TRBJ2-5 for the parts outside the CDR3, the full variable domain is SAVISQKPSRDICQRGTSLTIQCQVDSQVTMMFWYRQQPGQSLTLIATANQGSEATYESGFVIDKFPISRPNLTFSTLTVSNMSPEDSSIYLCSVEQGQETQYFGPGTRLLVL.

This clone was picked up a small number of times. The rearrangement uses TRBV30 and TRBJ2-2, with a possible D match to TRBD2 (6 bases). Germline CDR1 and CDR2: GTSNPN and SVGIG (reference sequence). This CDR3 has 14 amino acids. V shed 4 bases and J shed 3 bases, with 12 bases lying between them. The CDR3 DNA reads as TGTGCCTGGACGGGACTTCTGGACACCGGGGAGCTGTTTTTT. This gives the protein CAWTGLLDTGELFF.

This chain connects TRBV5-4 to TRBJ2-4; D may be TRBD1 or TRBD2 (6 bases each). Trimming left V 0 bases short and J 9 bases short, with 13 bases between. In germline, CDR1 is SGHNT, CDR2 YYREEE (reference sequence). The CDR3 totals 14 residues. In DNA, the CDR3 is TGTGCCAGCAGCTTGGCCGGGGGCGCAGGCATTCAGTACTTC. This codes for CASSLAGGAGIQYF. The entire variable domain, with the rest obtained from reference TRBV5-4 and TRBJ2-4, is as follows: ETGVTQSPTHLIKTRGQQVTLRCSSQSGHNTVSWYQQALGQGPQFIFQYYREEENGRGNFPPRFSGLQFPNYSSELNVNALELDDSALYLCASSLAGGAGIQYFGAGTRLSVL.

The chain employs TRBV5-1 and TRBJ2-1, with D perhaps matching TRBD2 (7 bases). V lost 7 bases and J lost 3, with 14 bases in between. Germline V gives CDR1 SGHRS, CDR2 YFSETQ. The CDR3 is made up of 14 amino acids. CDR3 DNA sequence: TGCGCCAGCCGGGGGCGGGAGCGCTACAATGAGCAGTTCTTC. This gives the protein CASRGRERYNEQFF.

The chain links TRBV19 to TRBJ2-7; TRBD2 agrees at 9 bases. The J segment lost 5 bases and the V segment lost 0 bases, leaving 8 bases of the junction unmatched. There are 16 residues in the CDR3. Germline lookup yields CDR1 LNHDA and CDR2 SQIVND (reference sequence). The CDR3: CASSIDLAGSYNEQYF. CDR3 nucleotides: TGTGCCAGTAGTATAGATCTAGCGGGAAGCTACAACGAGCAGTACTTC.

Only a few counts were recorded for this clone. The chain combines TRBV10-3 with TRBJ2-2; a possible D gene is TRBD2 (6 bases). The CDR3 has 14 residues. V was shortened by 5 bases and J by 7 bases, with 14 bases between the two germline ends. The germline V gene has CDR1 ENHRY and CDR2 SYGVKD. The CDR3 coding sequence is TGTGCCATCAGTCCTCTCGGAGCGGGCGGGGAGCTGTTTTTT. Its translation is CAISPLGAGGELFF.

V gene TRBV10-3 combines with J gene TRBJ2-2; 12 nucleotides line up with TRBD1. The CDR3 runs 14 residues. The junction had 1 base not matched to a gene; V was cut back by 6 bases and J by 5 bases. CDR1 is ENHRY, CDR2 SYGVKD, per germline. CDR3: CAIRGQGATGELFF. In DNA, the CDR3 is TGTGCCATCAGGGGACAGGGGGCAACCGGGGAGCTGTTTTTT.

Note on this clone: Other nucleotide sequences in the sample specify the same CDR3. V and J are TRBV29-1 and TRBJ2-7; 7 nucleotides align to TRBD1. Looked up from germline, CDR1 is SQVTM and CDR2 is ANQGSEA. The CDR3 loop spans 11 amino acids. V dropped 4 bases and J dropped 3; count of bases not matched to a gene: 0. DNA for the CDR3: TGCAGCGTTGGGGACAGCTACGAGCAGTACTTC. It codes for CSVGDSYEQYF.

V usage is TRBV20-1 and J usage is TRBJ2-5; D perhaps matches TRBD2 (6 bases). V was shortened by 5 bases and J by 4 bases, with 8 bases between the two germline ends. The CDR3 consists of 11 residues. Per the germline V gene, CDR1 is DFQATT and CDR2 is SNEGSKA (reference sequence). The CDR3: CSAGTRETQYF. The CDR3 DNA is TGCAGTGCTGGGACTCGAGAGACCCAGTACTTC.

This clone turned up a few times. The chain couples TRBV5-6 to TRBJ2-1; D assignment may be TRBD1 or TRBD2 (5 bases each). Germline V gene data show CDR1 as SGHDT and CDR2 as YYEEEE. The CDR3 has 15 residues. Trimming cost V 0 bases and J 1 base, with 8 bases left between them. CDR3 DNA: TGTGCCAGCAGCTTGGTTGGGGGTTCCTACAATGAGCAGTTCTTC. This gives the protein CASSLVGGSYNEQFF. Full variable domain (rest looked up from reference TRBV5-6 and TRBJ2-1): DAGVTQSPTHLIKTRGQQVTLRCSPKSGHDTVSWYQQALGQGPQFIFQYYEEEERQRGNFPDRFSGHQFPNYSSELNVNALLLGDSALYLCASSLVGGSYNEQFFGPGTRLTVL.

V usage is TRBV15 and J usage is TRBJ1-2, with D perhaps TRBD1 (6 bases). The CDR3 covers 13 residues. CDR1 LNHNV and CDR2 YYDKDF come from the germline V gene (reference sequence). Between the trimmed V and J ends, which lost 5 bases and 2 bases, there was a span of 9 bases. The CDR3 reads CATSLDRNYGYTF. CDR3 DNA sequence: TGTGCCACCAGCCTGGACAGAAACTATGGCTACACCTTC. Drawing the rest from reference TRBV15 and TRBJ1-2, the complete variable domain is DAMVIQNPRYQVTQFGKPVTLSCSQTLNHNVMYWYQQKSSQAPKLLFHYYDKDFNNEADTPDNFQSRRPNTSFCFLDIRSPGLGDTAMYLCATSLDRNYGYTFGSGTRLTVV.

This chain joins TRBV30 and TRBJ2-7; 11 nucleotides line up with TRBD2. CDR1 is GTSNPN and CDR2 is SVGIG in the germline V gene (reference sequence). J lost 2 bases, V lost 5 bases, and 2 bases had no gene match. CDR3 length: 13 amino acids. DNA for the CDR3: TGTGCCTGGGGTAGCGGGAGGGCCTACGAGCAGTACTTC. It encodes CAWGSGRAYEQYF.

This sequence joins TRBV28 and TRBJ1-3; D ambiguous. Trimming removed 6 bases from V and 0 bases from J, with 9 bases in between. Per germline, CDR1 MDHEN and CDR2 SYDVKM. The CDR3 covers 14 residues. CDR3 DNA sequence: TGTGCCAGCAGGTCACCACGCTCTGGAAACACCATATATTTT. This encodes CASRSPRSGNTIYF.

This clone has just a few counts. This sequence joins TRBV5-1 and TRBJ2-3, with no clear D. The CDR3 length is 13 residues. Germline CDR1 SGHRS, CDR2 YFSETQ. Trimming left V 7 bases short and J 2 bases short, with 11 bases between. CDR3 amino acids: CASGPGPTDTQYF. In nucleotides, the CDR3 is TGCGCCAGCGGGCCAGGCCCCACAGATACGCAGTATTTT.

The table lists this clone with a few counts. The chain is built from TRBV29-1 and TRBJ2-7; 10 bases are shared with TRBD1. The CDR3 has 13 amino acids. V was pared by 4 bases and J by 6 bases, with 6 bases of the junction left unmatched. The germline CDR1 and CDR2 sequences are SQVTM and ANQGSEA. The CDR3 reads CSVGTGTGVEQYF. In DNA, the CDR3 is TGCAGCGTTGGTACCGGGACAGGGGTCGAGCAGTACTTC.

The V gene is TRBV11-2, the J gene TRBJ2-1; no firm D call. CDR1 SGHAT and CDR2 FQNNGV come from the germline V gene. This CDR3 has 13 residues. V was trimmed by 5 bases and J by 7 bases, leaving 12 bases between them. In DNA form, the CDR3 reads TGTGCCAGCAGCGGCCTCACCAAGAATGAGCAGTTCTTC. It specifies CASSGLTKNEQFF.

This clone showed up just once. The chain is built from TRBV2 and TRBJ2-1; D remains ambiguous. V gave up 6 bases and J gave up 4 bases, with 10 bases separating them. CDR1 SNHLY and CDR2 FYNNEI come from the germline V gene. The CDR3 length is 13 residues. The CDR3 sequence: CASSRQPYNEQFF. DNA for the CDR3: TGTGCCAGCAGCCGCCAGCCGTACAATGAGCAGTTCTTC.

This clone was detected a few times. The chain employs TRBV29-1 and TRBJ2-1, with D perhaps being TRBD1 or TRBD2 (5 bases each). Trimming pared 7 bases from V and 8 bases from J, leaving 21 bases between. The CDR3 extends over 14 amino acids. Germline V gives CDR1 SQVTM, CDR2 ANQGSEA. The CDR3 spells CSGVGDLVIHEQFF. The CDR3 region has the DNA TGCAGCGGGGTTGGGGACCTAGTCATCCATGAGCAGTTCTTC.

This sequence joins TRBV29-1 and TRBJ2-3, with 10 bases fitting TRBD1. Germline values: CDR1 SQVTM, CDR2 ANQGSEA. The CDR3 extends over 14 amino acids. Losses at the gene ends were 6 bases for V and 3 bases for J; bases not matched to a gene: 6. The DNA of the CDR3 is TGCAGCGTACGGGACAGGGGCTTGACAGATACGCAGTATTTT. It translates to CSVRDRGLTDTQYF.

This clone was recorded once. The chain has TRBV5-1 and TRBJ2-3; D possibly corresponds to TRBD1 (5 bases). The CDR3 contains 15 residues. Trimming left V 2 bases short and J 1 base short, with 11 bases between. Germline V lookup: CDR1 SGHRS, CDR2 YFSETQ. The CDR3 DNA reads TGCGCCAGCAGCTTAGACAGCCCCGGCACAGATACGCAGTATTTT. Amino acids: CASSLDSPGTDTQYF.

Here the CDR3 reads CASSHDQGLASTDTQYF. CDR3 coding DNA: TGCGCCAGCAGCCACGACCAAGGACTAGCTAGCACAGATACGCAGTATTTT. V usage is TRBV4-3 and J usage is TRBJ2-3; the match to TRBD2 covers 8 bases. Germline CDR1 LGHNA, CDR2 YSLEER. The CDR3 covers 17 residues. The V segment lost 3 bases and the J segment 0 bases; nucleotides outside the gene matches: 8.

This chain links TRBV30 with TRBJ2-3; no firm D call. There are 12 residues in the CDR3. Germline V gene sequence: CDR1 GTSNPN, CDR2 SVGIG (reference sequence). The V gene lost 3 bases and the J gene lost 6 bases, with 10 bases spanning the gap. CDR3 DNA: TGTGCCTGGAGCCCCAACGGGGATACGCAGTATTTT. Its protein is CAWSPNGDTQYF.